This T cell receptor (beta chain) was captured in a study of spatial heterogeneity in lung cancer. Time point specified: sample taken at primary tumor resection. TCRdb called the 5' RACE reads again in MiXCR, with one record for every CDR3 protein. The data contain about 38,000 distinct CDR3 sequences, around 7.2% of them singletons. CDR3 length: 15 residues. V shed 6 bases, J shed 5 bases, and the junction held 8 bases outside the gene matches. The clonotype comes from a male donor with early-stage non-small cell lung cancer. V usage is TRBV12-3 or TRBV12-4 and J usage is TRBJ1-5, with 9 nucleotides matching TRBD1. The material sequenced was PBMCs, taken at surgery. This chain's CDR3 is CASSSQGAGDQPQHF. CDR3 sequence (DNA): TGTGCCAGCAGCTCACAGGGGGCCGGGGATCAGCCCCAGCATTTT.